Listed below are T cell receptor beta chains from one sample, sequenced in a study of blood T cell repertoires in COVID-19. TCRdb's copy holds only in-frame clones and misses some; the assay was immunoSEQ multiplex PCR. The table records about 150,000 clones, about 73% of them present only once. Sequencing input: peripheral blood. The receptors stem from an elderly man with acute or convalescent COVID-19. Both conserved end residues are part of each CDR3.

TRBV5-4 | CASSWAGAENTIYF
TRBV19 | CASRGRGASPLHF
TRBV6-6 | CASSSQVALGNTIYF
TRBV18 | CASSRTGAGEQYF
TRBV9 | CASSVGTGLRSYEQYF
TRBV6-5 | CATNRETYNEQFF
TRBV5-8 | CASSPLRTGSNEQFF
TRBV5-1 | CASSLAQYRPETQYF
TRBV11-2 | CASSFNWDSRGEKLFF
TRBV7-2 | CASSLDLSNEQYF
TRBV6-5 | CASSPFSGFYEQYF
TRBV5-6 | CASSFPTGMNTEAFF
TRBV5-1 | CASSRTPGHAGSGANVLTF
TRBV20-1 | CSASLRDRQESGYTF
TRBV2 | CASGIETVSYEQYF
TRBV24-1 | CATQTESNTGELFF
TRBV28 | CASRPDRLGGNTEAFF